This T cell receptor beta chain was recorded in a study of early T cells in non-severe SARS-CoV-2 infection. Across the study: It was bulk RNA from unsorted whole blood that was sequenced, and the chains were unpaired.

This clonotype was seen repeatedly, ten times or more. What it binds is not known. V shed 1 base and J shed 9 bases, with 16 bases lying between them. CDR1 is MGHRA, CDR2 YSYEKL, per germline. CDR3 size: 15 residues. Researchers tagged individual cDNA molecules with unique molecular identifiers. Via MiXCR, TCRdb re-called the 5' RACE reads, giving one row per CDR3 protein. The table includes 25,000 to 35,000 distinct CDR3 sequences, about 5% detected once. Study results and caveats: Private and CD4 specificities were missed by VDJdb matching, skewed to anti-spike CD8.

The chain recombines TRBV4-1 with TRBJ2-1; a possible D gene is TRBD2 (7 bases). The TCR originated in an adult who was a healthcare worker with PCR-confirmed SARS-CoV-2 infection or an uninfected control (not recorded which). The sample consisted of whole blood, taken at baseline. CDR3 amino acids: CASSQAGYREGEQFF. For the CDR3, the DNA is TGCGCCAGCAGCCAAGCGGGCTACAGGGAGGGTGAGCAGTTCTTC.